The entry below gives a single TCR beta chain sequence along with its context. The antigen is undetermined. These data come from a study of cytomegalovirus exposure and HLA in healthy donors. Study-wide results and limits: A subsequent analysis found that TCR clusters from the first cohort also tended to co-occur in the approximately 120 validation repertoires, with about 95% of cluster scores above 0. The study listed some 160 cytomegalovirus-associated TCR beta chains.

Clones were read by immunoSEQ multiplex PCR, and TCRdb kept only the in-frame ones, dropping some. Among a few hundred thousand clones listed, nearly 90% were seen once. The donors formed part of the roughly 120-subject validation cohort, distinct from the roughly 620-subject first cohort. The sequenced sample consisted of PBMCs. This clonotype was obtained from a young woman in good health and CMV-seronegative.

The CDR3, as DNA: TGCGCCAGCAGCCAAGGGAGCGGGGAGCCCCTACTGCAGTACTTC. Translation gives CASSQGSGEPLLQYF. The V call is TRBV4-3, the J call TRBJ2-7; 7 nucleotides match TRBD2. The CDR3 is made up of 15 amino acids. Germline V CDR1 and CDR2: LGHNA, YSLEER. V dropped 1 base and J dropped 9; count of bases not matched to a gene: 12.